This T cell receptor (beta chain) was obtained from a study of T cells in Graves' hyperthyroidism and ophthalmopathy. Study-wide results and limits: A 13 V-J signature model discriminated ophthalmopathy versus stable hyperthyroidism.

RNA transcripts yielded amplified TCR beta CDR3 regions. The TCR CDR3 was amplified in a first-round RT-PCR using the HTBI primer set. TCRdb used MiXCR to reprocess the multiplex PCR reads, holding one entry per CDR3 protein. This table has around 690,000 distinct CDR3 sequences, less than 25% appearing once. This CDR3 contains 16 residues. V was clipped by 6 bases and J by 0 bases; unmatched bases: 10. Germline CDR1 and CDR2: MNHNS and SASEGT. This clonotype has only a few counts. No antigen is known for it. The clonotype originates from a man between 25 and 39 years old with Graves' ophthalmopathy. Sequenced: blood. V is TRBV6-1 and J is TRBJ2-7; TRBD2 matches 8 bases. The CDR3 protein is CASRYTSGGSSYEQYF. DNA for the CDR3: TGTGCCAGCAGATATACTAGCGGAGGAAGCTCCTACGAGCAGTACTTC.